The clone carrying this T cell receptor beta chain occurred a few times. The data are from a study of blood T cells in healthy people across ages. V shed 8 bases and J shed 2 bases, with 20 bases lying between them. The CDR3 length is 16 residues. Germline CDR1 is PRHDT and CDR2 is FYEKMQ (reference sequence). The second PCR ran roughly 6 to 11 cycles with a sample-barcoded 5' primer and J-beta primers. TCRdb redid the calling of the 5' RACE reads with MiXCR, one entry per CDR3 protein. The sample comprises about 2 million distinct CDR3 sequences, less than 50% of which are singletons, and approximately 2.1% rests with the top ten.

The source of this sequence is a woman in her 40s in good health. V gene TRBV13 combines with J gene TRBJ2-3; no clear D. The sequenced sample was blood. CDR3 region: CASGIGVSIPTDTQYF. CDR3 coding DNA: TGTGCCAGCGGCATCGGCGTATCGATCCCCACAGATACGCAGTATTTT.